What follows are 20 T cell receptor beta chains derived from one specimen sequenced in a study of regulatory and conventional T cells in RAG deficiency. Clones were sequenced by immunoSEQ multiplex PCR, and TCRdb holds only the in-frame ones, with some missing. The table has tens of thousands of clones, over 80% seen once; the top ten hold 5% to 6.5%. These records were also assigned to another study, of regulatory T cells. That paper adds: Primers: 52 TRBV forward and 13 TRBJ reverse.

The sample was CD8+ T cells sorted from blood. These receptors were obtained from a human donor in good health.

This rearrangement joins TRBV19 to TRBJ2-1, with 11 nucleotides matching TRBD2. CDR1 LNHDA and CDR2 SQIVND come from the germline V gene (reference sequence). V shed 1 base, J shed 4 bases, and the junction held 12 bases outside the gene matches. This CDR3 has 19 amino acids. The CDR3 DNA is TGTGCCAGTAGTATAGCCTCTGGACTAGCGGGCATGGGGTACAATGAGCAGTTCTTC. Protein sequence: CASSIASGLAGMGYNEQFF.

V and J are TRBV14 and TRBJ1-1; D call uncertain. CDR3 length: 13 residues. Germline CDR1 SGHDN, CDR2 FVKESK. V was clipped by 0 bases and J by 4 bases, with 6 bases between them. CDR3 coding DNA: TGTGCCAGCAGCCAAGATCTGGGCACTGAAGCTTTCTTT. It specifies CASSQDLGTEAFF.

The chain couples TRBV30 to TRBJ2-7, with 7 nucleotides matching TRBD1. V was clipped by 2 bases and J by 2 bases; unmatched bases: 6. The CDR3 totals 14 residues. CDR1 is GTSNPN, CDR2 SVGIG, per germline (reference sequence). The CDR3 loop is CAWSWAGGAYEQYF. DNA for the CDR3: TGTGCCTGGAGTTGGGCAGGGGGTGCCTACGAGCAGTACTTC.

The chain links TRBV21-1 to TRBJ1-5; TRBD1 is the table's D call, not checked against the DNA. TRBV21-1 is labeled a pseudogene. The CDR3 has 19 amino acids. CDR3 region: CASSSVPGQGSESNQPQHF. CDR3 nucleotide sequence: TGTGCCAGCAGCAGTGTCCCGGGACAGGGTTCGGAAAGCAATCAGCCCCAGCATTTT.

The chain links TRBV9 to TRBJ2-1; TRBD1 aligns across 8 bases. CDR3 length equals 15 residues. V trimming: 3 bases; J trimming: 4 bases; junction bases outside the gene matches: 6. Germline V gene lookup returns CDR1 SGDLS and CDR2 YYNGEE. The CDR3 loop reads CASSGTGSGYNEQFF. DNA of the CDR3: TGTGCCAGCAGCGGGACAGGGAGTGGATACAATGAGCAGTTCTTC. The full variable domain, its missing parts supplied by reference TRBV9 and TRBJ2-1, is DSGVTQTPKHLITATGQRVTLRCSPRSGDLSVYWYQQSLDQGLQFLIQYYNGEERAKGNILERFSAQQFPDLHSELNLSSLELGDSALYFCASSGTGSGYNEQFFGPGTRLTVL.

The rearrangement links TRBV4-2 to TRBJ2-7; D remains unclear. This CDR3 region has 13 residues. Looked up from germline, CDR1 is LGHNA and CDR2 is YNFKEQ. Between the trimmed V and J ends, which lost 0 bases and 6 bases, there was a span of 9 bases. In DNA form, the CDR3 reads TGTGCCAGCAGCCAAGATTTGAATCGCGAGCAGTACTTC. This gives the protein CASSQDLNREQYF.

The rearrangement links TRBV6-4 to TRBJ2-7, with TRBD2 identical over 8 bases. This CDR3 contains 14 residues. Germline V CDR1 and CDR2: MRHNA, SNTAGT. V lost 5 bases, J lost 2 bases, and 5 bases stayed unmatched. The CDR3 nucleotides read TGTGCCAGCAGTACGACTAGCGCCGCCTACGAGCAGTACTTC. It translates to CASSTTSAAYEQYF.

Concerning this clone itself: The junction and the germline gene differ at one end; a read error may be behind it. The chain uses TRBV4-2 and TRBJ2-7; TRBD2 agrees at 7 bases. The germline V gene has CDR1 LGHNA and CDR2 YNFKEQ. The CDR3 extends over 14 amino acids. CDR3 in DNA: TGTGCCGGCAGCGAGACTAGCAGGATGTACGAGCAGTACTTC. It is translated as CAGSETSRMYEQYF.

The chain carries TRBV6-5 and TRBJ1-5; 7 bases fit TRBD1. Trimming cost V 2 bases and J 9 bases; bases outside gene matches: 4. The CDR3 contains 13 residues. In germline, CDR1 is MNHEY, CDR2 SVGAGI. This CDR3 reads CASSYGGGWPQHF. CDR3 nucleotides: TGTGCCAGCAGTTACGGAGGGGGCTGGCCCCAGCATTTT.

The chain joins TRBV28 to TRBJ1-3; D perhaps matches TRBD1 (6 bases). The ends were cut back, 1 base at V and 1 base at J, with 29 bases in the middle. Per the germline V gene, CDR1 is MDHEN and CDR2 is SYDVKM. The CDR3 consists of 22 residues. CDR3 in DNA: TGTGCCAGCAGTTTATCAAGCCCTCGGACAGTCTCCCGCCTCTCTTCTGGAAACACCATATATTTT. Translating it yields CASSLSSPRTVSRLSSGNTIYF.

The chain links TRBV6-5 to TRBJ1-1; 7 bases are a match to TRBD1. Unmatched junction bases numbered 11, after V lost 7 bases and J lost 6 bases. CDR3 length: 14 amino acids. Per germline, CDR1 MNHEY and CDR2 SVGAGI. CDR3 protein: CASIPKGARPEAFF. In DNA, the CDR3 is TGTGCCAGCATCCCCAAGGGGGCTAGGCCTGAAGCTTTCTTT.

The CDR3, as DNA: TGCAGCGTTGAGGGATCCGTAGGACAGCCCTCCTACGAGCAGTACTTC. It codes for CSVEGSVGQPSYEQYF. The chain couples TRBV29-1 to TRBJ2-7; maybe TRBD1 (6 bases). Trimming cost V 3 bases and J 0 bases, with 18 bases left between them. CDR1 is SQVTM, CDR2 ANQGSEA, per germline. The CDR3 contains 16 residues.

The chain is built from TRBV10-2 and TRBJ2-1; 11 bases agree with TRBD2. Looked up from germline, CDR1 is WSHSY and CDR2 is SAAADI. The CDR3 contains 16 residues. The J segment lost 4 bases and the V segment lost 3 bases, leaving 5 bases of the junction unmatched. The DNA of the CDR3 is TGCGCCAGCAGTGACCTTAGCGGGAGGGCATACAATGAGCAGTTCTTC. Protein sequence: CASSDLSGRAYNEQFF.

This chain uses TRBV5-4 with TRBJ2-5; tentative D call: TRBD1 (6 bases). V lost 4 bases and J 2 bases, leaving 12 bases between the germline ends. Looked up from germline, CDR1 is SGHNT and CDR2 is YYREEE (reference sequence). There are 14 residues in the CDR3. In DNA form, the CDR3 reads TGTGCCAGCAGCCCGGACAGCCCACAAGAGACCCAGTACTTC. Protein product: CASSPDSPQETQYF.

The genes are TRBV2 and TRBJ1-6; 9 nucleotides align to TRBD1. From germline, CDR1 is SNHLY and CDR2 FYNNEI. V was pared by 8 bases and J by 5 bases, with 13 bases of the junction left unmatched. The CDR3 spans 17 residues. The CDR3 spells CASSGTGPSGNNSPLHF. CDR3 sequence (DNA): TGTGCCAGCTCCGGGACAGGGCCCTCGGGCAATAATTCACCCCTCCACTTT. Full variable domain (rest looked up from reference TRBV2 and TRBJ1-6): EPEVTQTPSHQVTQMGQEVILRCVPISNHLYFYWYRQILGQKVEFLVSFYNNEISEKSEIFDDQFSVERPDGSNFTLKIRSTKLEDSAMYFCASSGTGPSGNNSPLHFGNGTRLTVT.

This clone was seen a handful of times. The gene calls are TRBV19 and TRBJ2-7; 7 nucleotides line up with TRBD1. The V gene end was trimmed by 3 bases and the J gene end by 6 bases; junction bases not matched to a gene: 11. This CDR3 has 15 residues. Germline CDR1 reads LNHDA; CDR2 reads SQIVND (reference sequence). The CDR3 loop is CASSIPDREIAEQYF. The DNA of the CDR3 is TGTGCCAGTAGTATCCCAGACAGGGAAATTGCCGAGCAGTACTTC.

Notes on this clone: This sample also contains other DNA sequences that code for the same CDR3. The rearrangement links TRBV6-5 to TRBJ1-4, with unresolved D. CDR1 and CDR2 from the germline V gene are MNHEY and SVGAGI. CDR3 length equals 15 residues. Trimming removed 0 bases from V and 2 bases from J, with 7 bases in between. DNA for the CDR3: TGTGCCAGCAGTTACTCAGGGTCGACTAATGAAAAACTGTTTTTT. Its translation: CASSYSGSTNEKLFF.

The chain joins TRBV28 to TRBJ2-2; tentatively, D is TRBD2 (6 bases). V lost 7 bases to trimming and J lost 5 bases, with 14 bases between them. Germline CDR1 and CDR2: MDHEN and SYDVKM. The CDR3 length is 14 residues. The CDR3 region has the DNA TGTGCCAGCACGCCCTGGGGGGAAACCGGGGAGCTGTTTTTT. Protein product: CASTPWGETGELFF.

This clone was observed once. The chain links TRBV2 to TRBJ1-5; D perhaps matches TRBD1 (6 bases). Trimming shortened V by 7 bases and J by 4 bases, and 11 bases separated the two germline ends. Per the germline V gene, CDR1 is SNHLY and CDR2 is FYNNEI. The CDR3 extends over 13 amino acids. The CDR3 region has the DNA TGTGCCAGCATGCAGGGGACTAATCAGCCCCAGCATTTT. This encodes CASMQGTNQPQHF.

The rearrangement links TRBV2 to TRBJ2-3; D is perhaps TRBD1 (5 bases). The CDR3 is 14 residues long. Germline CDR1 SNHLY, CDR2 FYNNEI. V lost 8 bases and J lost 1, with 13 bases in between. DNA for the CDR3: TGTGCCAGCTGGTCAGGGTTCGGCACAGATACGCAGTATTTT. Its translation is CASWSGFGTDTQYF.